These 6 T cell receptor beta chains came from one sample sequenced in a study of T cell changes during pregnancy in multiple sclerosis (dated by TCRdb to between 2018 and 2021). The library was obtained by the immunoSEQ multiplex PCR assay. The table comes from immuneACCESS by way of TCRdb, which keeps in-frame sequences with V and J called. Part of the clones is missing from these tables; in studies checked, under half for an unresolved V gene and the rest for unknown reasons. The sample has 45,000 to 70,000 clones on record, over 80% of them singletons. 0.16% of the sample lies in the top ten. The input for sequencing was CD4+ T cells from peripheral blood mononuclear cells, taken after pregnancy. All receptors derive from a female donor in good health, enrolled as a control in a pregnancy study.

The V gene is TRBV12-1, the J gene TRBJ2-6; the table's D call TRBD1 went unverified against the DNA. TRBV12-1 is flagged as a pseudogene. This CDR3 comprises 18 residues. The CDR3 loop reads CASSEYIIGQSRANVLTF. The CDR3 nucleotides are TGTGCCAGCAGCGAATATATTATAGGACAAAGTCGGGCCAACGTCCTGACTTTC.

The gene calls are TRBV7-8 and TRBJ1-3; D is undetermined. V lost 1 base to trimming and J lost 4 bases, with 11 bases between them. There are 15 residues in the CDR3. Germline-derived CDR1 and CDR2 are SGHVS and FQNEAQ. CDR3 sequence: CASSLDLIPGNTIYF. CDR3 DNA: TGTGCCAGCAGCTTAGACTTAATCCCGGGAAACACCATATATTTT.

The chain has TRBV6-6 and TRBJ1-2; TRBD1 is a possible D gene (5 bases). The germline V gene has CDR1 MNHNY and CDR2 SVGAGI (reference sequence). The CDR3 sequence is 15 residues long. V lost 2 bases, J lost 3 bases, and 13 bases lay in between. The CDR3 DNA reads TGTGCCAGCAGTTACAGCCGATTCAGGGACTATGGCTACACCTTC. Translated: CASSYSRFRDYGYTF.

The rearrangement uses TRBV29-1 and TRBJ2-2, with D tentatively TRBD1 (5 bases). The CDR3 length is 14 residues. Per germline, CDR1 SQVTM and CDR2 ANQGSEA. V was cut by 5 bases and J by 3 bases, with 13 bases left in between. The CDR3 loop reads CSVLGEAHTGELFF. The CDR3 DNA sequence: TGCAGCGTTTTAGGGGAAGCCCACACCGGGGAGCTGTTTTTT.

The chain is built from TRBV2 and TRBJ1-4, with 9 bases lining up with TRBD1. After removal of 8 bases from V and 4 bases from J, the junction contained 11 bases not matched to a gene. From germline, CDR1 is SNHLY and CDR2 FYNNEI. The CDR3 length is 16 residues. CDR3 protein: CASREQGAAINEKLFF. CDR3 nucleotide sequence: TGTGCCAGCCGGGAACAGGGGGCCGCGATTAATGAAAAACTGTTTTTT.

The chain employs TRBV7-2 and TRBJ2-2, with 10 positions matching TRBD1. CDR3 length: 16 amino acids. Trimming removed 4 bases from V and 7 bases from J; junction bases left unmatched: 9. Germline assignment: CDR1 SGHTA and CDR2 FQGNSA. CDR3 in amino acids: CASSSTGTGVVGELFF. The DNA for the CDR3 is TGTGCCAGCAGCTCGACCGGGACAGGGGTGGTCGGGGAGCTGTTTTTT.